These 21 T cell receptor beta chains originate from one sample sequenced in a study of blood T cell repertoires in COVID-19 (dated by TCRdb to the early 2020s). The library relied on the immunoSEQ multiplex PCR assay. TCRdb retrieved this table from immuneACCESS and kept in-frame rearrangements only. Not all clones are present; in checked studies, unresolved V genes account for under half, and no reason is known for the remainder. The sample table records over 250,000 clones; 88% of these occur just once. The top ten clonotypes cover about 1% of the sample. Sequencing input: PBMCs or T cells enriched from blood (not recorded which). These TCRs come from a woman aged 30 to 39 who had recovered from COVID-19.

The chain combines TRBV5-1 with TRBJ2-7; D is possibly TRBD2 (6 bases). The CDR3 is 13 amino acids. Trimming left V 4 bases short and J 5 bases short, with 13 bases between. The germline V gene encodes CDR1 SGHRS and CDR2 YFSETQ. Written as DNA, the CDR3 is TGCGCCAGCAGCCCGGCGGGACTCGACGAGCAGTACTTC. Translating it yields CASSPAGLDEQYF. Drawing the rest from reference TRBV5-1 and TRBJ2-7, the complete variable domain is KAGVTQTPRYLIKTRGQQVTLSCSPISGHRSVSWYQQTPGQGLQFLFEYFSETQRNKGNFPGRFSGRQFSNSRSEMNVSTLELGDSALYLCASSPAGLDEQYFGPGTRLTVT.

The chain joins TRBV2 to TRBJ1-4; 11 bases are a match to TRBD1. J was trimmed by 10 bases and V by 0 bases; bases with no gene match: 4. Germline CDR1 reads SNHLY; CDR2 reads FYNNEI. CDR3 length: 15 residues. This chain's CDR3 is CASSEAGGQGAKLFF. CDR3 coding DNA: TGTGCCAGCAGTGAAGCGGGTGGACAGGGGGCAAAACTGTTTTTT.

This clone was seen only a few times. The gene calls are TRBV5-1 and TRBJ2-3, with 10 bases fitting TRBD2. V gave up 6 bases and J gave up 2 bases; unmatched junction bases: 6. Germline V gives CDR1 SGHRS, CDR2 YFSETQ. The CDR3 extends over 15 amino acids. For the CDR3, the DNA is TGCGCCAGCACAACTAGCGGGATACACACAGATACGCAGTATTTT. It yields the protein CASTTSGIHTDTQYF.

The V and J genes are TRBV10-3 and TRBJ1-4, with a weak D call TRBD1 (5 bases). The CDR3 is 15 amino acids. The germline gives CDR1 ENHRY, CDR2 SYGVKD. Trimming removed 0 bases at V and 8 bases at J, with 13 bases between. Here the CDR3 reads CAISESPDRAEKLFF. The CDR3 nucleotides read TGTGCCATCAGTGAGTCGCCTGACAGAGCCGAAAAACTGTTTTTT.

The V and J genes are TRBV6-1 and TRBJ2-1, with D perhaps matching TRBD1 (6 bases). The germline gives CDR1 MNHNS, CDR2 SASEGT. Deletions cut 1 base from V and 5 bases from J, with 12 bases between. This CDR3 region has 15 residues. The DNA of the CDR3 is TGTGCCAGCAGTGAAGTTCAGGGGCTGAACAATGAGCAGTTCTTC. The encoded protein is CASSEVQGLNNEQFF.

The chain couples TRBV11-3 to TRBJ1-2; 10 bases match TRBD1. The CDR3 runs to 15 residues. V shed 4 bases, J shed 7 bases, and the junction held 9 bases outside the gene matches. Per germline, CDR1 SGHNT and CDR2 YENEEA. The chain's CDR3 is CASSSLTGGSLGYTF. DNA of the CDR3: TGTGCCAGCAGCTCACTGACAGGGGGCTCTCTTGGCTACACCTTC.

This rearrangement joins TRBV7-9 to TRBJ2-4; tentatively, D is TRBD1 (5 bases). The germline gives CDR1 SEHNR, CDR2 FQNEAQ (reference sequence). With 1 base removed from V and 9 bases from J, the gap between germline ends came to 19 bases. CDR3 size: 16 residues. CDR3 bases: TGTGCCAGCAGCTTAGGGCCCCCTCAGGGAAAGGGCATTCAGTACTTC. Translated, it gives CASSLGPPQGKGIQYF.

V is TRBV12-3 or TRBV12-4 and J is TRBJ2-7; D uncertain. Trimming took off 7 bases at V and 3 bases at J, with 7 bases between the two ends. The CDR3 extends over 11 amino acids. CDR3 sequence: CASMRFYEQYF. The CDR3 nucleotides are TGTGCCAGCATGCGGTTCTACGAGCAGTACTTC.

CDR3 sequence reads: CASSTRLPGQGLSAGKLFF. The CDR3 bases are TGTGCCAGTAGTACACGACTTCCGGGACAGGGCTTAAGCGCAGGAAAACTGTTTTTT. The chain uses TRBV19 and TRBJ1-4; 9 bases are shared with TRBD1. V lost 4 bases to trimming and J lost 10 bases; unmatched junction nucleotides: 22. The CDR3 has 19 residues. Germline V gene lookup returns CDR1 LNHDA and CDR2 SQIVND (reference sequence).

V gene TRBV28 combines with J gene TRBJ2-3; the match to TRBD1 covers 10 bases. Germline CDR1 MDHEN, CDR2 SYDVKM. V dropped 6 bases and J dropped 4; count of bases not matched to a gene: 7. The CDR3 is made up of 15 amino acids. CDR3 residues: CASRPGTGVADTQYF. The DNA of the CDR3 is TGTGCCAGCAGGCCCGGGACAGGGGTTGCAGATACGCAGTATTTT.

V gene TRBV29-1 combines with J gene TRBJ2-3; D is unclear. The germline V gene encodes CDR1 SQVTM and CDR2 ANQGSEA. V lost 2 bases to trimming and J lost 2 bases, with 5 bases between them. CDR3 size: 12 residues. CDR3 DNA sequence: TGCAGCGTTGAAAAAGCCACAGATACGCAGTATTTT. It translates to CSVEKATDTQYF.

This chain uses TRBV27 with TRBJ1-4, with 9 bases matching TRBD1. The CDR3 length is 14 residues. Germline trimming cut 3 bases from V and 10 bases from J; bases unmatched to any gene: 6. Germline V CDR1 and CDR2: MNHEY, SMNVEV (reference sequence). CDR3 DNA: TGTGCCAGCAGTTTTACCGGGACAGGGAGAAAACTGTTTTTT. The encoded protein is CASSFTGTGRKLFF.

The chain joins TRBV9 to TRBJ2-5, with 10 positions matching TRBD2. Germline V gives CDR1 SGDLS, CDR2 YYNGEE. The CDR3 loop spans 19 amino acids. V was pared by 0 bases and J by 5 bases, with 16 bases of the junction left unmatched. Here the CDR3 reads CASSVVPLASGSSVETQYF. DNA for the CDR3: TGTGCCAGCAGCGTAGTTCCCCTCGCTAGCGGGAGTTCTGTGGAGACCCAGTACTTC.

The chain couples TRBV7-8 to TRBJ2-3; 10 bases are a match to TRBD2. Germline V lookup: CDR1 SGHVS, CDR2 FQNEAQ. The length of the CDR3 is 15 residues. Trimming took 3 bases from V and 7 from J; bases not matched to a gene: 7. CDR3 sequence: CASSFQRGGVNTQYF. In DNA, the CDR3 is TGTGCCAGCAGCTTCCAGCGGGGGGGCGTCAATACGCAGTATTTT.

Only one count was recorded for this clone. J is TRBJ1-1 and V is TRBV19, with 8 positions matching TRBD1. CDR1 LNHDA and CDR2 SQIVND come from the germline V gene (reference sequence). V shed 7 bases and J 7 bases; nucleotides not matched to a gene: 11. This CDR3 comprises 14 residues. The CDR3 bases are TGTGCCAGTACCGTGACAGGGGTGGTGGGTGAAGCTTTCTTT. It encodes CASTVTGVVGEAFF.

The V call is TRBV5-1, the J call TRBJ2-7; D is possibly TRBD1 (6 bases). The CDR3 runs to 14 residues. The germline gives CDR1 SGHRS, CDR2 YFSETQ. Trimming removed 4 bases from V and 4 bases from J, with 15 bases in between. CDR3 DNA sequence: TGCGCCAGCAGCCGAGAGACAGGTCTTTACGAGCAGTACTTC. Its protein is CASSRETGLYEQYF.

This clone was observed a single time. The chain is built from TRBV11-2 and TRBJ1-2; 10 nucleotides match TRBD1. V shed 5 bases, J shed 7 bases, and the junction held 4 bases outside the gene matches. Germline V gene sequence: CDR1 SGHAT, CDR2 FQNNGV. The CDR3 is made up of 13 amino acids. The CDR3 DNA is TGTGCCAGCAGCCGGGACAGGGGTGGTGGCTACACCTTC. Translating gives CASSRDRGGGYTF.

This chain links TRBV2 with TRBJ2-7, with D possibly matching TRBD1 (6 bases). The CDR3 totals 14 residues. With 8 bases removed from V and 1 base from J, the gap between germline ends came to 15 bases. Looked up from germline, CDR1 is SNHLY and CDR2 is FYNNEI. The CDR3 loop is CASRGEGESYEQYF. The CDR3 DNA sequence: TGTGCCAGCCGCGGAGAGGGGGAATCCTACGAGCAGTACTTC.

V is TRBV10-3 and J is TRBJ2-3; tentatively, D is TRBD1 (6 bases). This CDR3 contains 15 residues. Trimming shortened V by 7 bases and J by 3 bases, and 17 bases separated the two germline ends. Per the germline V gene, CDR1 is ENHRY and CDR2 is SYGVKD. CDR3 bases: TGTGCCATCATTCGGGACGGACAGAGAACAGATACGCAGTATTTT. Translating it yields CAIIRDGQRTDTQYF.

The chain carries TRBV6-4 and TRBJ2-3; possible D gene TRBD1, 6 bases. The ends were cut back, 6 bases at V and 2 bases at J, with 15 bases in the middle. Germline CDR1 is MRHNA and CDR2 is SNTAGT. The CDR3 extends over 15 amino acids. For the CDR3, the DNA is TGTGCCAGCAGGCGAACAGGGCCCCACACAGATACGCAGTATTTT. It specifies CASRRTGPHTDTQYF.

This chain joins TRBV5-1 and TRBJ2-2; possible D gene TRBD1, 5 bases. This CDR3 has 15 amino acids. Germline V gene sequence: CDR1 SGHRS, CDR2 YFSETQ. V lost 2 bases and J 1 base, leaving 9 bases between the germline ends. CDR3 region: CASSFRDMNTGELFF. For the CDR3, the DNA is TGCGCCAGCAGCTTCAGGGATATGAACACCGGGGAGCTGTTTTTT.